Listed below are T cell receptor beta chains from one sample, sequenced in a study of blood T cell repertoires in COVID-19. This table comes from immunoSEQ multiplex PCR, and its TCRdb copy is limited to in-frame clones, with some not included. The sample gives 200,000 to 300,000 clones, around 87% of which show up once; 2% to 2.5% is in the top ten. The sample taken for sequencing was peripheral blood. The receptor set was obtained from a woman aged 50 to 60 with acute or convalescent COVID-19. Each CDR3 is given with its conserved first and last residue. D genes are given only for firm matches. Size is stated for part of the rows, as once, few or many counts, or as a class when the clone is expanded.

. TRBD2 TRBJ2-1 TRBV24-1 TGTGCCACCAGTGAAAGCGGGAGGGCCTCACGGTACAATGAGCAGTTCTTC CATSESGRASRYNEQFF
. TRBD2 TRBJ2-7 TRBV4-1 TGCGCCAGCAGCCAAGAAAAAGGCGGGGGAGACGAGCAGTACTTC CASSQEKGGGDEQYF
. . TRBJ2-7 TRBV18 TGTGCCAGCTCACCGTCTCTTTCCTACGAGCAGTACTTC CASSPSLSYEQYF
. TRBD1 TRBJ1-2 TRBV28 TGTGCCAGCAGTGACAGGGTAGACTATGGCTACACCTTC CASSDRVDYGYTF
few . TRBJ1-4 TRBV5-1 TGCGCCAGCAGCTTCAGACAAGCAACTAATGAAAAACTGTTTTTT CASSFRQATNEKLFF
. TRBD1 TRBJ2-7 TRBV6-6 TGTGCCAGCAGCATCGGACAGGGCTACGAGCAGTACTTC CASSIGQGYEQYF
. . TRBJ1-1 TRBV18 TGTGCCAGCTCGATGGACACCCTTTCTTACACTGAAGCTTTCTTT CASSMDTLSYTEAFF
. . TRBJ2-5 TRBV5-4 TGTGCCAGCCATGGACCAGGGCAAGAGACCCAGTACTTC CASHGPGQETQYF
few . TRBJ2-7 TRBV7-8 TGTGCCAGCAGCTTAAGGGGAAAGACCTCCTACGAGCAGTACTTC CASSLRGKTSYEQYF
. TRBD2 TRBJ2-3 TRBV29-1 TGCAGCGTAGGAAGCGGGAGTGTCACAGATACGCAGTATTTT CSVGSGSVTDTQYF
. . TRBJ1-2 TRBV6-6 TGTGCCAGCAGTTCCATTCGGACAGACACCGGTGGCTACACCTTC CASSSIRTDTGGYTF
. . TRBJ2-1 TRBV2 TGTGCCAGCAGTGACCGGGGATACAATGAGCAGTTCTTC CASSDRGYNEQFF
. . TRBJ1-1 TRBV6-5 TGTGCCAGCAGGCGGACACCCAACACTGAAGCTTTCTTT CASRRTPNTEAFF
. TRBD2 TRBJ2-7 TRBV28 TGTGCCAGCACCTTGGGACTAGCGGGCACCTACGAGCAGTACTTC CASTLGLAGTYEQYF
. TRBD2 TRBJ2-7 TRBV28 TGTGCCAGCAGTCCCTTAGCGGGAGAGGGGCACTACGAGCAGTACTTC CASSPLAGEGHYEQYF
. . TRBJ2-5 TRBV5-6 TGTGCCAGCAGCTCACTCCGTTACGGCCAAGAGACCCAGTACTTC CASSSLRYGQETQYF
. TRBD1 TRBJ1-2 TRBV4-1 TGCGCCAGCAGCCCCTTAGGACAGGGCTTACGGGGCTACACCTTC CASSPLGQGLRGYTF
. . TRBJ1-2 TRBV7-2 TGTGCCAGCAGCTTAGCGTTTACAGGGCTCGCCAACTATGGCTACACCTTC CASSLAFTGLANYGYTF
once TRBD1 TRBJ2-7 TRBV5-6 TGTGCCAGCAGCTTGACAGGGGTAACCTACGAGCAGTACTTC CASSLTGVTYEQYF
. TRBD2 TRBJ2-1 TRBV5-1 TGCGCCAGCAGGCCCCAACTAGCGGGATCCTACAATGAGCAGTTCTTC CASRPQLAGSYNEQFF
. TRBD2 TRBJ2-2 TRBV6-5 TGTGCCAGCTCTTACCTAGCGGGAGCAGCCGGGGAGCTGTTTTTT CASSYLAGAAGELFF
. . TRBJ2-7 TRBV10-3 TGTGCCATCAGTGAGTTAGATAACGAGCAGTACTTC CAISELDNEQYF
. . TRBJ2-1 TRBV5-5 TGTGCCAGCAGCTTGGAGGAGTACAATGAGCAGTTCTTC CASSLEEYNEQFF
. TRBD1 TRBJ2-7 TRBV18 TGTGCCAGCTCAGCACCGGGACAGGGCGGCGAGCAGTACTTC CASSAPGQGGEQYF
. TRBD1 TRBJ1-6 TRBV11-3 TGTGCCAGCAGCTCTCGACAGGGCCCCAATAATTCACCCCTCCACTTT CASSSRQGPNNSPLHF
few . TRBJ2-1 TRBV30 TGTGCCTGGAGTGGCGGCTCCTACAATGAGCAGTTCTTC CAWSGGSYNEQFF
. . TRBJ2-7 TRBV13 TGTGCCAGCAGCGCAACGGGGTTCGAGCAGTACTTC CASSATGFEQYF
. TRBD2 TRBJ2-1 TRBV7-9 TGTGCCAGCAGCTTAAGGGGGACTAGTTCGTATGAGCAGTTCTTC CASSLRGTSSYEQFF
. TRBD2 TRBJ2-1 TRBV10-3 TGTGCCATCAGTGAAGAAGCGGGAGATCATGATGAGCAGTTCTTC CAISEEAGDHDEQFF
. . TRBJ1-1 TRBV29-1 TGCAGCGTTGATCGAGGTGCTAACACTGAAGCTTTCTTT CSVDRGANTEAFF
few TRBD1 TRBJ1-4 TRBV18 TGTGCCAGCTCACCACCGATCGGCGGGACAGGGGATGTCGGGTCTAATGAAAAACTGTTTTTT CASSPPIGGTGDVGSNEKLFF
. TRBD1 TRBJ1-1 TRBV7-2 TGTGCCAGCAGCTTACTACAGGGGTGGGGAACTGAAGCTTTCTTT CASSLLQGWGTEAFF
. TRBD1 TRBJ1-6 TRBV30 TGTGCCTGGACTGGGGACAGGGCTTCACCCCTCCACTTT CAWTGDRASPLHF
. . TRBJ1-2 TRBV7-2 TGTGCCAGCAGCCCGAGGACAGTGCACTATGGCTACACCTTC CASSPRTVHYGYTF
once . TRBJ2-2 TRBV27 TGTGCCAGCAACAGGGCAGGGCAAACCGGGGAGCTGTTTTTT CASNRAGQTGELFF
. TRBD1 TRBJ2-7 TRBV19 TGTGCTTCGCAACCAGGGGGCGCCGGGACCTACGAGCAGTACTTC CASQPGGAGTYEQYF
once TRBD1 TRBJ1-1 TRBV4-1 TGCGCCAGCAGCTCACGTGGACAGGGGGCGACGTACACCTCTGAAGCTTTCTTT CASSSRGQGATYTSEAFF
. TRBD1 TRBJ2-7 TRBV6-5 TGTGCCAGCAGTTCGGGACAGGGGGGCTCCTACGAGCAGTACTTC CASSSGQGGSYEQYF
. TRBD1 TRBJ1-1 TRBV18 TGTGCCAGCTCACCACCTTTCTGGCAGGGGGCTATGCCCACTGAAGCTTTCTTT CASSPPFWQGAMPTEAFF
. TRBD1 TRBJ2-2 TRBV11-3 TGTGCCAGCACCCGGGACAGTGCGAACACCGGGGAGCTGTTTTTT CASTRDSANTGELFF
. . TRBJ2-7 TRBV19 TGTGCCAGTAGTGCCACCATGTTCACAGGCTACGAGCAGTACTTC CASSATMFTGYEQYF
. . TRBJ1-2 TRBV9 TGTGCCAGCAGCGTAGCCGGAGAGATGGGCTATGGCTACACCTTC CASSVAGEMGYGYTF
few TRBD1 TRBJ1-4 TRBV7-2 TGTGCCAGCAGGGGACAGGGTAATGAAAAACTGTTTTTT CASRGQGNEKLFF
. TRBD1 TRBJ1-2 TRBV2 TGTGCCAGCAGTGAAACGACAGGGCTCTATGGCTACACCTTC CASSETTGLYGYTF
. . TRBJ1-4 TRBV9 TGTGCCAGCAGCGAAACAGGGTTGACTAATGAAAAACTGTTTTTT CASSETGLTNEKLFF
. TRBD2 TRBJ2-1 TRBV27 TGTGCCAGCAGTTCCTTCGGGGGAGGGCCTCGGTCTAATGAGCAGTTCTTC CASSSFGGGPRSNEQFF
. TRBD1 TRBJ2-3 TRBV18 TGTGCCAGCTCACCAAAAAAGACAGGGTGGGGCACAGATACGCAGTATTTT CASSPKKTGWGTDTQYF
. . TRBJ2-7 TRBV7-3 TGTGCCAGCAGCCCCCAAGGGGACGAGCAGTACTTC CASSPQGDEQYF
. . TRBJ1-4 TRBV19 TGTGCCAGTAGTATAACGCAGGCCTATAATGAAAAACTGTTTTTT CASSITQAYNEKLFF
. . TRBJ2-7 TRBV5-1 TGCGCCAGCAGCAAGGTGGCAGGGGGGTCCTACGAGCAGTACTTC CASSKVAGGSYEQYF
. . TRBJ2-7 TRBV18 TGTGCCAGCTCACCCGTGGGGGACAACCCCTACGAGCAGTACTTC CASSPVGDNPYEQYF
. TRBD1 TRBJ1-1 TRBV24-1 TGTGCCACCAGTGATTCTTCCCTCGGACAGGTAAACACTGAAGCTTTCTTT CATSDSSLGQVNTEAFF
. . TRBJ2-5 TRBV19 TGTGCCAGTAGGAAAGCGGCTCAAGAGACCCAGTACTTC CASRKAAQETQYF
. TRBD1 TRBJ1-5 TRBV19 TGTGCCAGTAGTACCCGGGACAGAAATCAGCCCCAGCATTTT CASSTRDRNQPQHF
. TRBD2 TRBJ2-1 TRBV19 TGTGCCAGCAGTTTCTTCAGCGGGAGCTCCTACAATGAGCAGTTCTTC CASSFFSGSSYNEQFF
. . TRBJ2-1 TRBV7-2 TGTGCCAGCAGCTCCCGTTTTACCGGCGGGTACAATGAGCAGTTCTTC CASSSRFTGGYNEQFF
once . TRBJ1-3 TRBV13 TGTGCCAGCAGCCGCCGGGACTCTGGAAACACCATATATTTT CASSRRDSGNTIYF
once TRBD2 TRBJ2-1 TRBV7-2 TGTGCCAGCAGCTCAACTATGGCGGGGGTCTCGGAGCAGTTCTTC CASSSTMAGVSEQFF
. TRBD2 TRBJ2-2 TRBV5-1 TGCGCCAGCAGCTTCGTGGCGGGAGCGTCGTCCGGGGAGCTGTTTTTT CASSFVAGASSGELFF